This T cell receptor beta chain originates from a study of blood T cell repertoires in COVID-19. CDR3 length: 14 amino acids. Germline assignment: CDR1 SNHLY and CDR2 FYNNEI. The V gene end was trimmed by 4 bases and the J gene end by 7 bases; junction bases not matched to a gene: 7. Clones were sequenced by immunoSEQ multiplex PCR, and TCRdb holds only the in-frame ones, with some missing. The repertoire holds fewer than 65,000 clones, with 78% as singletons. The V call is TRBV2, the J call TRBJ1-5, with 7 bases fitting TRBD1. The receptor was isolated from a human donor in a cohort sampled during active COVID-19. Sequencing was performed on peripheral blood. The DNA of the CDR3 is TGTGCCAGCAGTGGAGAGGGACAGAGGCAGCCCCAGCATTTT. Protein product: CASSGEGQRQPQHF.